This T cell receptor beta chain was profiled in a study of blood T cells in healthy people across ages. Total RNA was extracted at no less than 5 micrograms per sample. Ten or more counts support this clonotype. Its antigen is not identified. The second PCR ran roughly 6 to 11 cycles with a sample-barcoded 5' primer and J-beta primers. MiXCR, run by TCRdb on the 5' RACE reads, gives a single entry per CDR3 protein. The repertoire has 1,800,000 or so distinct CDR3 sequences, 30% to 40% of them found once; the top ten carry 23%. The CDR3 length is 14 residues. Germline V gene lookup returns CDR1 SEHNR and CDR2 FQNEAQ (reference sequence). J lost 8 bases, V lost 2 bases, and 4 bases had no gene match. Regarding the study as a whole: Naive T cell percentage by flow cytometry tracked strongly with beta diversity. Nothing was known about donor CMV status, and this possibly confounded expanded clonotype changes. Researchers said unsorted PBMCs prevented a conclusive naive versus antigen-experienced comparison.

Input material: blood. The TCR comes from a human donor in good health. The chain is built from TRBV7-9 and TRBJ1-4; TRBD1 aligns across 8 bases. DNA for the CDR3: TGTGCCAGCAGCTTACAGGGGGCGCGGGAAAAACTGTTTTTT. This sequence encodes CASSLQGAREKLFF.